Given below is one TCR beta chain in context. Profiling relied on immunoSEQ multiplex PCR, and the TCRdb table lists in-frame clones only, not all of them. Here the sample spans over 65,000 clones, about nine tenths being singletons. These data belong to a study of T cell changes during pregnancy in multiple sclerosis. V lost 3 bases and J 8 bases, leaving 18 bases between the germline ends. Germline assignment: CDR1 SGHNT and CDR2 YENEEA. The CDR3 is 15 amino acids. This specimen was peripheral blood, taken in the first trimester of pregnancy. The clonotype was recovered from a female donor with multiple sclerosis, enrolled in a pregnancy study. The chain is built from TRBV11-3 and TRBJ2-3; D is uncertain. The CDR3 region has the DNA TGTGCCAGCAGCTTCAGAGGTGTAAGCACGGGTACGCAGTATTTT. Its translation: CASSFRGVSTGTQYF.